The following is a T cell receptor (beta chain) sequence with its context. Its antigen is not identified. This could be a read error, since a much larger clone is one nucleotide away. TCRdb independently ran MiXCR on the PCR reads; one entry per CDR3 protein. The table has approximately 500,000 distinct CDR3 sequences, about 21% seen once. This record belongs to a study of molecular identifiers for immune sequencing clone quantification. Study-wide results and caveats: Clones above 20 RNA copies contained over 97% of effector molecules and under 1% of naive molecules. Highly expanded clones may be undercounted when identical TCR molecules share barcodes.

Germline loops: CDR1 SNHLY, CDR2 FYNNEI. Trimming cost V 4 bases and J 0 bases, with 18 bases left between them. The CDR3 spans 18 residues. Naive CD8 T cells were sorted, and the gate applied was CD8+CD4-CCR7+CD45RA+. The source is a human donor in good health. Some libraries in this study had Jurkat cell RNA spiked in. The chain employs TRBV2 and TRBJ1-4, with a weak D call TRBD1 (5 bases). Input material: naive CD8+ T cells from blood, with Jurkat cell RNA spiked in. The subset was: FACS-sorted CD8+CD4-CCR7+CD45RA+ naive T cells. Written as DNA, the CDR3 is TGTGCCAGCAGTGGCACGGGACCGACGACTCCAACTAATGAAAAACTGTTTTTT. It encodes CASSGTGPTTPTNEKLFF.